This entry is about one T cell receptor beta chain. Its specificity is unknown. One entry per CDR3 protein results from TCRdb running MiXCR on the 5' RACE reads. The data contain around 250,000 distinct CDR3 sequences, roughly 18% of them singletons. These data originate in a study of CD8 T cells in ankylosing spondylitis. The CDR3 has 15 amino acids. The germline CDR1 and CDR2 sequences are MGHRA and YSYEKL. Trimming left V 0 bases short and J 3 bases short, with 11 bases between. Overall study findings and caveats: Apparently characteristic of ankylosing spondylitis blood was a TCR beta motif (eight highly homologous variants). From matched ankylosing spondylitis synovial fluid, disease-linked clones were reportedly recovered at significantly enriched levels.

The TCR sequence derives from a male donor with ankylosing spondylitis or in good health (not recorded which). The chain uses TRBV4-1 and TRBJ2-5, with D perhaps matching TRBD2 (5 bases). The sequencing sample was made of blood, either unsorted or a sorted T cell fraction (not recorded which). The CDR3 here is CASSQEPSRKETQYF. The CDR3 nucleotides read TGCGCCAGCAGCCAAGAGCCTAGCAGGAAAGAGACCCAGTACTTC.